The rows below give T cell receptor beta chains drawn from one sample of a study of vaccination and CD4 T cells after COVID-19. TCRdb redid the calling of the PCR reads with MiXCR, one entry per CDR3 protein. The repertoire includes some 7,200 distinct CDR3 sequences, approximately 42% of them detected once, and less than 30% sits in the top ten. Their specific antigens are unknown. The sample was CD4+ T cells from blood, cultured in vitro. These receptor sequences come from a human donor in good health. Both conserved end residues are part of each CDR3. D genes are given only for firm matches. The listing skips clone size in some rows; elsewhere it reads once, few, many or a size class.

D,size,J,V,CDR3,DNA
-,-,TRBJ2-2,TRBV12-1,CASSLTTSGRPANTGELFF,TGTGCCAGCAGTCTTACGACTAGCGGGAGGCCCGCGAACACCGGGGAGCTGTTTTTT
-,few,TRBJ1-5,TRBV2,CASSEYQGLVGNQPQHF,TGTGCCAGCAGTGAATACCAGGGGCTCGTTGGCAATCAGCCCCAGCATTTT
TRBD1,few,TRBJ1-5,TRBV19,CASSIVTGGVGQPQHF,TGTGCCAGTAGTATAGTGACAGGGGGAGTCGGTCAGCCCCAGCATTTT
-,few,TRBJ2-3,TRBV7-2,CASSLPTRPLPAGSTDTQYF,TGTGCCAGCAGCTTACCTACGAGGCCCCTCCCAGCGGGTAGCACAGATACGCAGTATTTT
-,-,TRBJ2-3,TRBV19,CASSILAPSDTQYF,TGTGCCAGTAGTATCTTGGCTCCATCAGATACGCAGTATTTT
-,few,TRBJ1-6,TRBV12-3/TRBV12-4,CASSSGNSPLHF,TGTGCCAGCAGTTCGGGGAATTCACCCCTCCACTTT
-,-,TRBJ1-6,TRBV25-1,CASTSTGSPLHF,TGTGCCAGCACCAGCACAGGGTCCCCCCTCCACTTT
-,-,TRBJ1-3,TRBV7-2,CASSRGGSSGNTIYF,TGTGCCAGCAGCAGGGGAGGGAGCTCTGGAAACACCATATATTTT
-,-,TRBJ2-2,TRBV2,CASRDTMNTGELFF,TGTGCCAGCCGGGACACAATGAACACCGGGGAGCTGTTTTTT
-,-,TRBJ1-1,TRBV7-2,CASSLTMNTEAFF,TGTGCCAGCAGCTTAACAATGAACACTGAAGCTTTCTTT
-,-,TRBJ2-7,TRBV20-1,CSARLEDRSYEQYF,TGCAGTGCTCGACTAGAAGATCGCTCCTACGAGCAGTACTTC
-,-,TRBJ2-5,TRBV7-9,CASTTSETQYF,TGTGCCAGCACGACCTCGGAGACCCAGTACTTC
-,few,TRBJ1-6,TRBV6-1,CASSEIENSPLHF,TGTGCCAGCAGTGAAATAGAGAATTCACCCCTCCACTTT
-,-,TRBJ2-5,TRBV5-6,CASSLLARKTGETQYF,TGTGCCAGCAGCTTGCTAGCGCGCAAAACTGGGGAGACCCAGTACTTC
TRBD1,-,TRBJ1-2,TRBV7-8,CASSADRDYGYTF,TGTGCCAGCAGCGCCGACAGGGACTATGGCTACACCTTC
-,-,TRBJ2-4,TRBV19,CASSMDSSLAKNIQYF,TGTGCCAGTAGTATGGACAGTAGTTTAGCCAAAAACATTCAGTACTTC
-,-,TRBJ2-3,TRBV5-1,CASRAVGPSTDTQYF,TGCGCCAGCCGGGCCGTGGGACCGTCCACAGATACGCAGTATTTT
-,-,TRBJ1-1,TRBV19,CASSLTRAGHAEAFF,TGTGCCAGTAGTTTGACCAGGGCTGGGCACGCTGAAGCTTTCTTT
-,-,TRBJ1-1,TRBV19,CASSIDRDLRNTEAFF,TGTGCCAGTAGTATAGATCGGGACCTCCGGAACACTGAAGCTTTCTTT
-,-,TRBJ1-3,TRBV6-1,CASSWGLGNTIYF,TGTGCCTCCTCCTGGGGCCTGGGAAACACCATATATTTT
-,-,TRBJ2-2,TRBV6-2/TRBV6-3,CASRRTGTTLTGELFF,TGTGCCAGCAGGCGGACCGGGACGACTCTAACCGGGGAGCTGTTTTTT
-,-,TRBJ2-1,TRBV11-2,CASSTRTSSYNEQFF,TGTGCCAGCAGCACGCGGACCAGCTCCTACAATGAGCAGTTCTTC
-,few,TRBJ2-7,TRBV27,CASSLSPRAAGRTEQYF,TGTGCCAGCAGTTTATCTCCCCGGGCGGCAGGGAGAACGGAGCAGTACTTC
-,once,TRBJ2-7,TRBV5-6,CASSLGELRLPAGEQYF,TGTGCCAGCAGCTTGGGAGAGCTCCGACTCCCGGCCGGCGAGCAGTACTTC
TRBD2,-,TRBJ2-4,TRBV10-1,CASSEYPLADAKNIQYF,TGCGCCAGCAGTGAGTACCCGCTAGCGGATGCCAAAAACATTCAGTACTTC
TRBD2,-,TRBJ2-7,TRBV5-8,CASSLGPSGSYEQYF,TGTGCCAGCAGCTTGGGTCCTAGCGGGTCCTACGAGCAGTACTTC
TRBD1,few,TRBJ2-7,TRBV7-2,CASSLSGTGFIYEQYF,TGTGCCAGCAGCTTATCCGGGACAGGGTTTATTTACGAGCAGTACTTC
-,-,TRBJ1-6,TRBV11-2,CASSLELGARNSPLHF,TGTGCCAGCAGCTTAGAGTTGGGGGCGCGGAATTCACCCCTCCACTTT
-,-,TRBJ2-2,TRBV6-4,CASSVVANTGELFF,TGTGCCAGCAGTGTCGTCGCGAACACCGGGGAGCTGTTTTTT
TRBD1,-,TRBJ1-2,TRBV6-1,CASSETGSYGYTF,TGTGCCAGCAGCGAGACAGGGTCCTATGGCTACACCTTC
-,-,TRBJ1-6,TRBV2,CASESGNSPLHF,TGTGCCAGCGAGTCAGGGAATTCACCCCTCCACTTT
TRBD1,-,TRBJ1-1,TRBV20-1,CSAVLGTGYGEAFF,TGCAGTGCTGTTTTGGGGACAGGGTACGGGGAAGCTTTCTTT
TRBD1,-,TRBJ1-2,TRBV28,CASSSTLSGGFNYGYTF,TGTGCCAGCAGCTCCACACTCTCAGGGGGCTTTAACTATGGCTACACCTTC
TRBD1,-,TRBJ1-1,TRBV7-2,CASSLAQGSEAFF,TGTGCCAGCAGCTTAGCACAGGGGAGTGAAGCTTTCTTT
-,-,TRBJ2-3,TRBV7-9,CASRATGPSTDTQYF,TGTGCCAGCAGGGCAACAGGACCCAGCACAGATACGCAGTATTTT
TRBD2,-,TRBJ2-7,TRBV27,CASSSLAAGDDEQYF,TGTGCCAGCAGTTCGTTGGCAGCGGGAGACGACGAGCAGTACTTC
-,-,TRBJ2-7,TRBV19,CATKQGDSYEQYF,TGTGCCACCAAACAGGGTGACTCCTACGAGCAGTACTTC
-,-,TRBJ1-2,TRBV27,CASKLTGEYGYTF,TGTGCCAGCAAGTTGACAGGCGAGTATGGCTACACCTTC
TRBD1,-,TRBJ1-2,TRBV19,CASSLQQGAHPYGYTF,TGTGCCAGTAGTCTCCAACAGGGGGCCCACCCCTATGGCTACACCTTC
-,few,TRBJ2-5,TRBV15,CATSRDRLASETQYF,TGTGCCACCAGCAGAGATCGGCTAGCGTCAGAGACCCAGTACTTC
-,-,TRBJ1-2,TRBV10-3,CAIRDFRRGYGYTF,TGTGCCATCAGAGACTTTCGGAGGGGCTATGGCTACACCTTC
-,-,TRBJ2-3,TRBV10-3,CAIKGISFGTDTQYF,TGTGCCATCAAAGGTATAAGCTTCGGCACAGATACGCAGTATTTT
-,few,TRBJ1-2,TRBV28,CASSGDHNGYGYTF,TGTGCCAGCAGCGGCGACCACAACGGCTATGGCTACACCTTC
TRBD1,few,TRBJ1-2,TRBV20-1,CSARIPGQGGAGYTF,TGCAGTGCTAGAATCCCGGGACAGGGGGGAGCGGGCTACACCTTC
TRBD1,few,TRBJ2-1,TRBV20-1,CSAYTGTGVYNEQFF,TGCAGTGCGTACACCGGGACAGGGGTGTACAATGAGCAGTTCTTC
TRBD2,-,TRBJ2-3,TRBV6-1,CASLRGGQTDTQYF,TGTGCCAGCTTGCGGGGGGGCCAGACAGATACGCAGTATTTT
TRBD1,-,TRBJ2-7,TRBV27,CASSTTTGTEQYF,TGTGCCAGCAGTACCACGACAGGGACCGAGCAGTACTTC
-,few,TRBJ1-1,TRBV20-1,CSASQDWNTEAFF,TGCAGTGCTAGTCAGGACTGGAACACTGAAGCTTTCTTT